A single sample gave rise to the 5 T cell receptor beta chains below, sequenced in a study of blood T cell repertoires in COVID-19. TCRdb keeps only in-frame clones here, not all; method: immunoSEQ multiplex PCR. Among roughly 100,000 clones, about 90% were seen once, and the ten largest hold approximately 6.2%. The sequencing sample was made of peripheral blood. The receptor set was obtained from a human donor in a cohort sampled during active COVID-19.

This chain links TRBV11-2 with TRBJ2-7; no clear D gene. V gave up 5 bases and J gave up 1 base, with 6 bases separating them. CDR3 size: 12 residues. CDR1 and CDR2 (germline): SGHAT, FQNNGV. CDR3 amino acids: CASSPDSYEQYF. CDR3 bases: TGTGCCAGCAGCCCAGATTCCTACGAGCAGTACTTC.

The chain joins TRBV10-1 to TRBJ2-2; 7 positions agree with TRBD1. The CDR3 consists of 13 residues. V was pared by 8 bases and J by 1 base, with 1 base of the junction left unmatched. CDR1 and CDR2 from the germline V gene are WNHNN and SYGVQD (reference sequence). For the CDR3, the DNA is TGCGCCAGCGGGGACAGGAACACCGGGGAGCTGTTTTTT. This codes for CASGDRNTGELFF.

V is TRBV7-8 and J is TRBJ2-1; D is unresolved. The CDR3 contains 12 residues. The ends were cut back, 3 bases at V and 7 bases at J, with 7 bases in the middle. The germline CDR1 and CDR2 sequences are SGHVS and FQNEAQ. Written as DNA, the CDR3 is TGTGCCAGCAGCTTTCCGCGTAATGAGCAGTTCTTC. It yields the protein CASSFPRNEQFF.

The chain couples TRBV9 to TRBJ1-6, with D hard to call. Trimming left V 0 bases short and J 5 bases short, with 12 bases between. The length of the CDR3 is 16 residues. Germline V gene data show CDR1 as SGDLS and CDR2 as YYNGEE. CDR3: CASSVGTAIDNSPLHF. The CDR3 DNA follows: TGTGCCAGCAGCGTAGGTACCGCTATAGATAATTCACCCCTCCACTTT.

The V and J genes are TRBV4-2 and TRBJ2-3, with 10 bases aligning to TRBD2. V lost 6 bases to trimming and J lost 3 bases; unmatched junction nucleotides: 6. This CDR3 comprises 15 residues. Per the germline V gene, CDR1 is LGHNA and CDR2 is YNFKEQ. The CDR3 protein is CASRERGGGTDTQYF. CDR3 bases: TGTGCCAGCAGAGAGCGGGGGGGCGGTACAGATACGCAGTATTTT.